The 2 T cell receptor beta chains below all came from one sample that was sequenced in a study of T-cell memory formation after mild COVID-19. TCRdb analysed the 5' RACE reads with MiXCR anew, one entry per CDR3 protein. The table lists a few hundred thousand distinct CDR3 sequences, 25% of them singletons. Sequenced material: PBMCs or a T cell subset sorted from them (not recorded which). These receptor sequences come from an adult woman who had mild COVID-19 (a few samples of this study predate the infection). Cell type and time point are not known.

The sample holds a few counts of this clonotype. The genes are TRBV12-3 or TRBV12-4 and TRBJ1-3; D possibly corresponds to TRBD1 (6 bases). CDR3 size: 13 residues. V was trimmed by 6 bases and J by 2 bases, leaving 8 bases between them. The CDR3 DNA follows: TGTGCCAGCAGGGGGGCGGCTGGAAACACCATATATTTT. Protein: CASRGAAGNTIYF.

The sample holds a few counts of this clonotype. V and J are TRBV7-9 and TRBJ2-1; D unresolved. CDR3 length: 12 amino acids. CDR1 SEHNR and CDR2 FQNEAQ come from the germline V gene (reference sequence). V lost 4 bases to trimming and J lost 9 bases, with 10 bases between them. CDR3 DNA sequence: TGTGCCAGCAGCTCTCTTGGTTCTGAGCAGTTCTTC. Protein sequence: CASSSLGSEQFF.